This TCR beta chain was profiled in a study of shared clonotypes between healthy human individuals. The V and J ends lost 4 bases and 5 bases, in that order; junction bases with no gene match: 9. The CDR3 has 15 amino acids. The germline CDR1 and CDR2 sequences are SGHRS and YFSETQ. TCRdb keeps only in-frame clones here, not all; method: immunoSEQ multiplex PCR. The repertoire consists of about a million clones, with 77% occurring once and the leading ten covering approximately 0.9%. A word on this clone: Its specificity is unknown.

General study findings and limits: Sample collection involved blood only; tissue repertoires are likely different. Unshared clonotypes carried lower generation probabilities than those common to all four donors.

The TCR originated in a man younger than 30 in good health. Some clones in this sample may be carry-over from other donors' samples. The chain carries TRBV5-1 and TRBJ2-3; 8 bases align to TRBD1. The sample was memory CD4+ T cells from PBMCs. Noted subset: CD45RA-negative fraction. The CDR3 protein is CASSASGGRGDTQYF. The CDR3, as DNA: TGCGCCAGCAGCGCCTCAGGGGGCCGGGGAGATACGCAGTATTTT.